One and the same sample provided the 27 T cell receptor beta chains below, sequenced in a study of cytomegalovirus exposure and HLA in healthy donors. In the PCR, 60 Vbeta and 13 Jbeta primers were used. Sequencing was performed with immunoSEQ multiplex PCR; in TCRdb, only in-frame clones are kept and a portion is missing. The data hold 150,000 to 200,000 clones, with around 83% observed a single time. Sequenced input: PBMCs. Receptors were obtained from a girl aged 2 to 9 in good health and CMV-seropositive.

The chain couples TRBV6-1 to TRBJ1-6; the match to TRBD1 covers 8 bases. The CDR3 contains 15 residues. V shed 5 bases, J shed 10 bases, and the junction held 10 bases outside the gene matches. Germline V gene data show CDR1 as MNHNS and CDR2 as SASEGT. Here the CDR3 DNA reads TGTGCCAGCAGTCGAAATGGACAGGGTGGCTCACCCCTCCACTTT. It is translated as CASSRNGQGGSPLHF.

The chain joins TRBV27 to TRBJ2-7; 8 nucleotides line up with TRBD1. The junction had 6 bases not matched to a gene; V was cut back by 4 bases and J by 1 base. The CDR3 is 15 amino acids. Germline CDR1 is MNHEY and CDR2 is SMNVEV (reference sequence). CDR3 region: CASSWTGPASYEQYF. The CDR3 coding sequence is TGTGCCAGCAGTTGGACAGGGCCCGCATCCTACGAGCAGTACTTC.

CDR3 nucleotide sequence: TGTGCCAGCAGCCCGGGACACCCCGGGGAGCTGTTTTTT. Translation gives CASSPGHPGELFF. The gene calls are TRBV7-3 and TRBJ2-2; D may be TRBD1 (6 bases). Trimming removed 5 bases from V and 6 bases from J, with 10 bases in between. Germline V lookup: CDR1 SGHTA, CDR2 FQGTGA. The CDR3 is 13 residues long.

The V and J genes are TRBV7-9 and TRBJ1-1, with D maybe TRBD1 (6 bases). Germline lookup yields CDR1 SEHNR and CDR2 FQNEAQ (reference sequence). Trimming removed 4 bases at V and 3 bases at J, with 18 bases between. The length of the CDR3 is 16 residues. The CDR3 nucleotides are TGTGCCAGCAGCTCAGGACAGTTTTACAGGGACACTGAAGCTTTCTTT. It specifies CASSSGQFYRDTEAFF. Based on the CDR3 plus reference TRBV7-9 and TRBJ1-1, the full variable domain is DTGVSQNPRHKITKRGQNVTFRCDPISEHNRLYWYRQTLGQGPEFLTYFQNEAQLEKSRLLSDRFSAERPKGSFSTLEIQRTEQGDSAMYLCASSSGQFYRDTEAFFGQGTRLTVV.

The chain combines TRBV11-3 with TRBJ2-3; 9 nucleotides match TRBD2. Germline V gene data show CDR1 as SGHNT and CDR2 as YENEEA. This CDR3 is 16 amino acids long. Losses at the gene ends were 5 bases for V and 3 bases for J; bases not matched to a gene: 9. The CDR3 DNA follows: TGTGCCAGCAGCGAAATTAGCGGGAGTGAAACAGATACGCAGTATTTT. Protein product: CASSEISGSETDTQYF.

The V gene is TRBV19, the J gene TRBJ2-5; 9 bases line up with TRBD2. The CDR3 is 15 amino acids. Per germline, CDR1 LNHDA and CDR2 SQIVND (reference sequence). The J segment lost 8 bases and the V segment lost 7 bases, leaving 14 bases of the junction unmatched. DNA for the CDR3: TGTGCCAGTAATGAGCGGGGCGGGAGGGCTGAAACCCAGTACTTC. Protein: CASNERGGRAETQYF.

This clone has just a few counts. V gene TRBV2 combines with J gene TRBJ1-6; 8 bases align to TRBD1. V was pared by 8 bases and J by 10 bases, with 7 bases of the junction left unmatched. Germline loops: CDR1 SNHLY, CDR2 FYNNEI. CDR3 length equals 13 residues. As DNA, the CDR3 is TGTGCCAGCGGACAGGGCGCTGACTCACCCCTCCACTTT. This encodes CASGQGADSPLHF. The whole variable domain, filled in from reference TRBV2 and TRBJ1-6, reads EPEVTQTPSHQVTQMGQEVILRCVPISNHLYFYWYRQILGQKVEFLVSFYNNEISEKSEIFDDQFSVERPDGSNFTLKIRSTKLEDSAMYFCASGQGADSPLHFGNGTRLTVT.

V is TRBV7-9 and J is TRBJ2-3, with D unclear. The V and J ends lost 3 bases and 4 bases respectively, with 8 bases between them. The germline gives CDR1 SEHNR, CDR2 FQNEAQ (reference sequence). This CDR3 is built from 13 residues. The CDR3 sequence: CASSLASADTQYF. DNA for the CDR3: TGTGCCAGCAGCTTGGCAAGTGCAGATACGCAGTATTTT.

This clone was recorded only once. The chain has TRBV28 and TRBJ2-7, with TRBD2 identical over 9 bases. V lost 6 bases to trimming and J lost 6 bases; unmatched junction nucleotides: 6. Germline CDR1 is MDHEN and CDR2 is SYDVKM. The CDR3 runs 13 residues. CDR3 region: CASRLGLASEQYF. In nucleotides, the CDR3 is TGTGCCAGCAGATTGGGACTAGCCAGCGAGCAGTACTTC. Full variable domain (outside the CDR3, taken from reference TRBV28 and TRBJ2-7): DVKVTQSSRYLVKRTGEKVFLECVQDMDHENMFWYRQDPGLGLRLIYFSYDVKMKEKGDIPEGYSVSREKKERFSLILESASTNQTSMYLCASRLGLASEQYFGPGTRLTVT.

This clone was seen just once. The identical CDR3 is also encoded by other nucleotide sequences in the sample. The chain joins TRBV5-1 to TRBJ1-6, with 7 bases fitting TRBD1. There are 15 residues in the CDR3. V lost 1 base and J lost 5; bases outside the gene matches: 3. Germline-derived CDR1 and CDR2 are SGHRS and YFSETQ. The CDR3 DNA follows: TGCGCCAGCAGCTTGAGGGACAGAGATAATTCACCCCTCCACTTT. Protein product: CASSLRDRDNSPLHF.

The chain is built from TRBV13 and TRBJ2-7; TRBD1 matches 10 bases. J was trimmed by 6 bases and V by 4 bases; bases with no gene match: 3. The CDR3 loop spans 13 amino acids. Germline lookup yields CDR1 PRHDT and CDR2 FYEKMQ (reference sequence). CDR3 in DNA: TGTGCCAGCAGCTACCGGGACAGGGGCGAGCAGTACTTC. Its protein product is CASSYRDRGEQYF.

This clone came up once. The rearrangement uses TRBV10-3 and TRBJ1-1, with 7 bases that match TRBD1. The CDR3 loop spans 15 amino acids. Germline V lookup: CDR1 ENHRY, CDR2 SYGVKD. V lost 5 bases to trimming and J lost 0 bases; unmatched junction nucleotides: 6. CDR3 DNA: TGTGCCATCAGTCGAACAGGGGATATGAACACTGAAGCTTTCTTT. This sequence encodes CAISRTGDMNTEAFF.

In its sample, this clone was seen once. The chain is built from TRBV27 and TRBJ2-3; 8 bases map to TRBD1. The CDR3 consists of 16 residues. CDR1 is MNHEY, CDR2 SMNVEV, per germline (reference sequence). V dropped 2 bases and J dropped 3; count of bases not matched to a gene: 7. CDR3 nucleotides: TGTGCCAGCAGTTTAAGATTCAGGGGGCTGACAGATACGCAGTATTTT. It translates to CASSLRFRGLTDTQYF.

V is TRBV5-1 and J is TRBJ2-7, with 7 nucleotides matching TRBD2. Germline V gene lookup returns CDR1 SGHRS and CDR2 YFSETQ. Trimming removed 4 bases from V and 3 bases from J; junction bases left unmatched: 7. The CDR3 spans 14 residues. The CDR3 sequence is CASSRSGTGYEQYF. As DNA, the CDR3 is TGCGCCAGCAGCCGGAGCGGGACGGGCTACGAGCAGTACTTC. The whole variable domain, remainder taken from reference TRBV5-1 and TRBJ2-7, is KAGVTQTPRYLIKTRGQQVTLSCSPISGHRSVSWYQQTPGQGLQFLFEYFSETQRNKGNFPGRFSGRQFSNSRSEMNVSTLELGDSALYLCASSRSGTGYEQYFGPGTRLTVT.

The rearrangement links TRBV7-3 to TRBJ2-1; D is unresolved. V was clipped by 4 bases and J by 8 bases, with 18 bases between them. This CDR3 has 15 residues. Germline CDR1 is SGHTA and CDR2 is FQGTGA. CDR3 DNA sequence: TGTGCCAGCAGCTCCCAACTATCATTATTACATGAGCAGTTCTTC. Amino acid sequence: CASSSQLSLLHEQFF.

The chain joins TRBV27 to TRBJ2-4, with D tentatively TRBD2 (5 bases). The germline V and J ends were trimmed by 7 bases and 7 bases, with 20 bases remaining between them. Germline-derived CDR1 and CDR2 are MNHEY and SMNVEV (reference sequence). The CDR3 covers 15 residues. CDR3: CASTTFRDLRNIQYF. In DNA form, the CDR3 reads TGTGCCAGCACCACTTTCCGGGATTTAAGGAACATTCAGTACTTC.

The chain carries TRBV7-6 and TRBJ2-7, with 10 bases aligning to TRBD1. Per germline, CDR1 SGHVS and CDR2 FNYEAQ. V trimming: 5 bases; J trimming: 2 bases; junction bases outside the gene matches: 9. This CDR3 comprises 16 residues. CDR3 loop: CASSHGQGGVAYEQYF. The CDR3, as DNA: TGTGCCAGCAGCCACGGACAGGGGGGGGTCGCCTACGAGCAGTACTTC.

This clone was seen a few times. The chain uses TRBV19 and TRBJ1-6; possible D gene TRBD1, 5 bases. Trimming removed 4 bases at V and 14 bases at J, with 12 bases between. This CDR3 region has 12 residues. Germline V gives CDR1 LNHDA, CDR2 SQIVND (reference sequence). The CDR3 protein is CASSNLGGTLHF. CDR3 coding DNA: TGTGCCAGTAGTAATCTGGGGGGGACCCTCCACTTT.

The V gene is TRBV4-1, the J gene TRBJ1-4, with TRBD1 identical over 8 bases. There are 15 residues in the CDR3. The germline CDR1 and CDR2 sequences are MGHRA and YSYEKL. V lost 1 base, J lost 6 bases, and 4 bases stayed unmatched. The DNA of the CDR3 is TGCGCCAGCAGCCAAGCGGCAGGGGGCTATGAAAAACTGTTTTTT. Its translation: CASSQAAGGYEKLFF.

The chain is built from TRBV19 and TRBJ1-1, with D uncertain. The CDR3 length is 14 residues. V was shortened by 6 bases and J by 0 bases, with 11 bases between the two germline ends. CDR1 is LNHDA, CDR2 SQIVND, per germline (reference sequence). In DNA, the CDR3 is TGTGCCAGTAGCTCTCTTGGCCTGAACACTGAAGCTTTCTTT. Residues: CASSSLGLNTEAFF.

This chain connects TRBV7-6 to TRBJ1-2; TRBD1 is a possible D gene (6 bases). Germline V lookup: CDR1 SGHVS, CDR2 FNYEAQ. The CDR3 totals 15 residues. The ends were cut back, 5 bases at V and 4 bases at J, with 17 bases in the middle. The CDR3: CASSSHLGGGYGYTF. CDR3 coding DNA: TGTGCCAGCAGCAGCCATTTGGGAGGGGGCTATGGCTACACCTTC.

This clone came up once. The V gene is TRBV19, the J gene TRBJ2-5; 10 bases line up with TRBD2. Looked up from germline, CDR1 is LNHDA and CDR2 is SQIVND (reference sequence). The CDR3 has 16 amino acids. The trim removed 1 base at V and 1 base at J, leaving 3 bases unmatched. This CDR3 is CASSIVLAGVQETQYF. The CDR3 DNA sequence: TGTGCCAGTAGTATAGTTCTAGCGGGAGTCCAAGAGACCCAGTACTTC. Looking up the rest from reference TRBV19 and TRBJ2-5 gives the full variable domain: DGGITQSPKYLFRKEGQNVTLSCEQNLNHDAMYWYRQDPGQGLRLIYYSQIVNDFQKGDIAEGYSVSREKKESFPLTVTSAQKNPTAFYLCASSIVLAGVQETQYFGPGTRLLVL.

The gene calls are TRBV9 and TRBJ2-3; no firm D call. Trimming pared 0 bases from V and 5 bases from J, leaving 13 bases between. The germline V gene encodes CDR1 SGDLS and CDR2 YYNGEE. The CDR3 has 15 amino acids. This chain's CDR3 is CASSVEAHAKDTQYF. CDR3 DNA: TGTGCCAGCAGCGTAGAAGCTCATGCGAAAGATACGCAGTATTTT.

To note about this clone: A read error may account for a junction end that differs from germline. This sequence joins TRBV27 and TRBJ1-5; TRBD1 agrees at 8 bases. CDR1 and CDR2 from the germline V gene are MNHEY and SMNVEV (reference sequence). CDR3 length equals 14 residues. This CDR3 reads CASKGGQGNQPQHF. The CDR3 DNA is TGTGCCAGCAAAGGCGGACAGGGCAACCAGCCCCAGCATTTT.

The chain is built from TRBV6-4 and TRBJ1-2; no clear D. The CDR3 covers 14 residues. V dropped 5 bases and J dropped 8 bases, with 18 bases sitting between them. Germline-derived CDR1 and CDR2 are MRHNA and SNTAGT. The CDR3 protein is CASSPSREGNGYTF. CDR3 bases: TGTGCCAGCAGTCCTAGTCGGGAGGGAAACGGCTACACCTTC.

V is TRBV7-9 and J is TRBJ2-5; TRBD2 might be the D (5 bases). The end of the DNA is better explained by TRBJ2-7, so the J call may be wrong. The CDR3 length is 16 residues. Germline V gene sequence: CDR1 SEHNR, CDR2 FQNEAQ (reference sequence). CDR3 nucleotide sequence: TGTGCCAGCAGCTCGAAAGGTGGAGGCATCGCCTACGAGCAGTACTTC. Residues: CASSSKGGGIAYEQYF.

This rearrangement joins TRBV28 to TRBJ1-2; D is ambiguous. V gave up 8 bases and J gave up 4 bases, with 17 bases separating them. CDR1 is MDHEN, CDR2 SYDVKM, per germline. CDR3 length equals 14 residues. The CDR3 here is CASQPPGRGYGYTF. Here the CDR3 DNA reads TGTGCCAGCCAACCCCCCGGGAGAGGCTATGGCTACACCTTC.